Reported below is one T cell receptor beta chain. The antigen is unknown. The data derive from a study of T cells in localized non-small cell lung cancer. Study findings and constraints: Higher blood T cell density went with longer overall survival. Out of the top 100 tumor clones, a median around 56 were seen in adjacent lung. Sequencing, confined to only one tumor region, leaves heterogeneity possible. There was higher T cell clonality in uninvolved adjacent lung than in tumor, and it was highest there.

The CDR3 is made up of 15 amino acids. Germline V gene sequence: CDR1 GTSNPN, CDR2 SVGIG (reference sequence). The V end was cut by 2 bases, the J end by 8 bases, with 18 bases between. TCRdb keeps only in-frame clones here, not all; method: immunoSEQ multiplex PCR. The sample has 4,500 to 6,000 clones, 32% seen once. This TCR came from a woman aged 40-75 years with stage II squamous cell lung carcinoma. The sample in question was lung tumor tissue, obtained before any cancer treatment. The chain couples TRBV30 to TRBJ1-4, with D tentatively TRBD1 (5 bases). The CDR3 region is CAWSSRTTFREKLFF. The DNA for the CDR3 is TGTGCCTGGAGTTCTCGGACAACCTTTCGGGAAAAACTGTTTTTT.